One and the same sample provided the 14 T cell receptor beta chains below, sequenced in a study of cytomegalovirus exposure and HLA in healthy donors. The PCR made use of 60 Vbeta and 13 Jbeta primers. Produced via immunoSEQ multiplex PCR; TCRdb's table is partial and in-frame only. This table holds under 250,000 clones, 60% to 80% found once. Sequenced: PBMCs. These receptors were taken from a male donor in good health and CMV-seronegative.

This chain links TRBV6-6 with TRBJ2-1, with 10 bases lining up with TRBD2. Germline V gene data show CDR1 as MNHNY and CDR2 as SVGAGI (reference sequence). Unmatched junction bases numbered 10, after V lost 6 bases and J lost 5 bases. The CDR3 length is 16 residues. The CDR3 loop is CASRPSGGSLNNEQFF. DNA for the CDR3: TGTGCCAGCAGACCTAGCGGGGGTTCGCTAAACAATGAGCAGTTCTTC.

The V gene is TRBV19, the J gene TRBJ1-2, with 9 bases matching TRBD1. The V gene end was trimmed by 4 bases and the J gene end by 4 bases; junction bases not matched to a gene: 7. This CDR3 is built from 15 residues. From germline, CDR1 is LNHDA and CDR2 SQIVND (reference sequence). The CDR3 here is CASSTTGGRAYGYTF. CDR3 DNA sequence: TGTGCCAGTAGTACAACAGGGGGCCGGGCCTATGGCTACACCTTC.

The J gene is TRBJ2-1, the V gene TRBV30, with a possible D match to TRBD2 (6 bases). The length of the CDR3 is 19 residues. Germline CDR1 reads GTSNPN; CDR2 reads SVGIG (reference sequence). V was trimmed by 3 bases and J by 2 bases, leaving 26 bases between them. The CDR3 region is CAWSVGLLSGPTTYNEQFF. The DNA for the CDR3 is TGTGCCTGGAGCGTGGGACTGTTGAGCGGACCGACAACCTACAATGAGCAGTTCTTC.

The chain employs TRBV29-1 and TRBJ2-7; TRBD1 is a possible D gene (6 bases). V lost 6 bases and J lost 3, with 15 bases in between. This CDR3 is built from 13 residues. Germline V gene data show CDR1 as SQVTM and CDR2 as ANQGSEA. CDR3 in amino acids: CSVTGQRRYEQYF. CDR3 bases: TGCAGCGTAACAGGACAGAGGCGCTACGAGCAGTACTTC.

The rearrangement joins TRBV7-3 to TRBJ2-2; 7 bases map to TRBD2. The CDR3 is 15 residues long. Germline V gene sequence: CDR1 SGHTA, CDR2 FQGTGA. The V gene end was trimmed by 8 bases and the J gene end by 3 bases; junction bases not matched to a gene: 9. CDR3: CASGLGGSDTGELFF. The CDR3 coding sequence is TGTGCCAGCGGTTTGGGGGGGTCAGACACCGGGGAGCTGTTTTTT.

This clone has more than one count but fewer than ten. The V gene is TRBV7-9, the J gene TRBJ1-6; 10 nucleotides line up with TRBD1. This CDR3 comprises 15 residues. Looked up from germline, CDR1 is SEHNR and CDR2 is FQNEAQ (reference sequence). V shed 6 bases, J shed 7 bases, and the junction held 6 bases outside the gene matches. The DNA of the CDR3 is TGTGCCAGCAGTCCACGACAGGGGGCCAATTCACCCCTCCACTTT. This translates into CASSPRQGANSPLHF.

V usage is TRBV5-1 and J usage is TRBJ2-5; weak D call: TRBD2 (5 bases). Trimming removed 0 bases from V and 11 bases from J, with 14 bases in between. The CDR3 loop spans 13 amino acids. Germline CDR1 and CDR2: SGHRS and YFSETQ. Here the CDR3 reads CASSLDLLGEQYF. The CDR3 DNA reads as TGCGCCAGCAGCTTGGACTTGTTGGGAGAGCAGTACTTC. Using reference TRBV5-1 and TRBJ2-5 for the parts outside the CDR3, the full variable domain is KAGVTQTPRYLIKTRGQQVTLSCSPISGHRSVSWYQQTPGQGLQFLFEYFSETQRNKGNFPGRFSGRQFSNSRSEMNVSTLELGDSALYLCASSLDLLGEQYFGPGTRLLVL.

The J gene is TRBJ2-7, the V gene TRBV6-1; TRBD1 might be the D (6 bases). The V gene's germline CDR1 is MNHNS and CDR2 SASEGT. The CDR3 covers 12 residues. Trimming took 8 bases from V and 1 from J, leaving 9 bases between them. The CDR3 here is CASAGQSYEQYF. The DNA for the CDR3 is TGTGCCAGCGCTGGACAGTCCTACGAGCAGTACTTC.

This chain uses TRBV27 with TRBJ2-7; the D is unclear. Germline V lookup: CDR1 MNHEY, CDR2 SMNVEV (reference sequence). This CDR3 contains 13 residues. V was clipped by 6 bases and J by 0 bases, with 9 bases between them. CDR3 protein: CASRRESSYEQYF. The CDR3 region has the DNA TGTGCCAGCAGGCGAGAAAGCTCCTACGAGCAGTACTTC.

The V call is TRBV5-1, the J call TRBJ2-3; D is perhaps TRBD2 (5 bases). The length of the CDR3 is 19 residues. The V and J ends lost 2 bases and 2 bases respectively, with 24 bases between them. Per germline, CDR1 SGHRS and CDR2 YFSETQ. The CDR3 loop is CASSFKKRESPKITDTQYF. DNA of the CDR3: TGCGCCAGCAGCTTTAAGAAGAGGGAAAGTCCCAAAATCACAGATACGCAGTATTTT.

The chain links TRBV21-1 to TRBJ1-2; TRBD1 is the table's D call, not checked against the DNA. TRBV21-1 is a listed pseudogene. The CDR3 runs to 16 residues. CDR3 nucleotides: TGTGCCAGCAGCAAAGGAGACGCAGGGGTAAGCTATGGCTACACCTTC. This sequence encodes CASSKGDAGVSYGYTF.

The count of this clone is one. The rearrangement joins TRBV19 to TRBJ1-1; no reliable D call. The CDR3 is 12 residues long. Looked up from germline, CDR1 is LNHDA and CDR2 is SQIVND (reference sequence). The ends were cut back, 5 bases at V and 7 bases at J, with 11 bases in the middle. The CDR3 is CASSYPTVEAFF. In nucleotides, the CDR3 is TGTGCCAGTAGTTACCCAACAGTTGAAGCTTTCTTT.

In the case of this clone: The junction does not match germline at one end; this may be a read error. CDR3 nucleotide sequence: TGCGCCAGCAGCCTCCGGGGGACTAGCGGGGTGAACGCCGGGGAGCTGTTTTTT. Translation gives CASSLRGTSGVNAGELFF. The chain combines TRBV5-1 with TRBJ2-2; 13 bases match TRBD2. Germline V gives CDR1 SGHRS, CDR2 YFSETQ. This CDR3 comprises 18 residues.

The rearrangement uses TRBV5-1 and TRBJ2-3, with 8 positions matching TRBD2. The CDR3 consists of 18 residues. Germline values: CDR1 SGHRS, CDR2 YFSETQ. V was clipped by 0 bases and J by 0 bases; unmatched bases: 9. The CDR3 spells CASSLVLAGPASTDTQYF. DNA of the CDR3: TGCGCCAGCAGCTTGGTCCTAGCGGGTCCTGCCAGCACAGATACGCAGTATTTT.